This T cell receptor beta chain was identified during a study of shared clonotypes between healthy human individuals. Study findings and constraints: Expectations were that clonotype sharing among donors would be affected by sequencing depth. Researchers sampled blood only, noting tissue repertoires likely differ.

This CDR3 is 13 amino acids long. V lost 4 bases, J lost 5 bases, and 11 bases lay in between. From germline, CDR1 is MGHRA and CDR2 YSYEKL. The deep-level immunoSEQ assay was used. TCRdb keeps only in-frame clones here, not all; method: immunoSEQ multiplex PCR. This table has more than 900,000 clones, around three quarters appearing once. CD4+ cell separation produced CD45RA+ naive and CD45RA-negative memory subsets. Concerning this clone: Its antigen is as yet unknown.

The clonotype comes from a man younger than 35 in good health. Some clones in this sample may be carry-over from other donors' samples. Sequences were obtained from memory CD4+ T cells from PBMCs. As to subset: CD45RA-negative fraction. This chain links TRBV4-1 with TRBJ2-5; a weak D match, TRBD2 (6 bases). The CDR3 DNA follows: TGCGCCAGCAGCCCGGAGGGTAGCGAGACCCAGTACTTC. It is translated as CASSPEGSETQYF.